This TCR beta chain was found in a study of beta chain features in type 1 diabetes (dated by TCRdb to between 2017 and 2018). With regard to the full study: Mean age, gender distribution, total cell number and subset yield did not differ between patients and healthy donors. Regulatory and stem cell-like memory subsets were obtained from only 8 patients and about 8 healthy donors, while naive and central memory subsets were obtained from all 30 or so donors. A total of roughly 98,000,000 sorted cells were examined across all samples, and a strong correlation was observed between cell number per subset and RNA yield. The study compared TCRB repertoires of sorted circulating CD4+ T cell subsets between recently diagnosed type 1 diabetes patients and matched healthy donors.

The entire amount of isolated RNA was reverse transcribed using the High Capacity cDNA Reverse Transcription Kit, so the sequenced TCRB transcripts were expressed ones. Deep immunoSEQ sequencing was applied to naive, central memory and regulatory T cell samples, giving an average of roughly 3.5 million total reads per sample. After sorted cells were lysed in RLT buffer, RNA was extracted with DNase-treated RNeasy Micro or Mini kits, with the choice depending on cell number. To prevent cross-contamination, each cell subset was processed individually, whereas patient and healthy donor samples were processed jointly. The immunoSEQ multiplex PCR was used to amplify TCRB sequences from cDNA, generating 87-bp fragments that spanned the CDR3 region. Sequencing of the amplicons was done on the Illumina HiSeq platform. On the authors' methods: Synthetic template baselines were used to correct PCR bias computationally, reads within Hamming distance 2 were collapsed, and singletons that could not be merged were discarded. Reads were aligned to IMGT to assign V, D and J genes, CDR3 length, and insertions or deletions at six rearrangement sites. Within each subset, clonotype counts were normalized to sorted cell number, and only after that were true diversity and Gini coefficients computed with the tcR R package. Repertoire sharing was quantified using the overlap coefficient calculated on TCRB nucleotide sequences. Sourced from immuneACCESS, this table was stored by TCRdb with only in-frame sequences that have V and J called. A share of the clones is absent; for the studies checked, an unresolved V gene accounts for under half, and the remainder has no known explanation. V, J and clone size were drawn from that table, and D and trimming were deduced from the DNA. For this sample the table gives 140,000 or so clones, of which 7% to 10% were detected only once. The ten largest make up 0.68% of the sample.

Each donor gave one peripheral blood draw, around 100 mL on average, collected into heparinised tubes. Using a panel that included CD45RO, CCR7, CD25, CD127, CD95 and CD27, naive, central memory, regulatory and stem cell-like memory CD4+ T cells were sorted on a BD FACSAria II. All sorted populations exceeded 98% purity. PBMCs were isolated immediately by Lymphoprep density gradient centrifugation and stained directly without culture. To minimize batch effects, samples were stained and sorted in pairs, one healthy donor with one patient per experiment. Study-wide conclusions, independent of this receptor: HLA sub-analyses involved small numbers of individuals, so any influence of HLA type on TCRB rearrangement remained unresolved. Naive, central memory and regulatory TCRB repertoires appeared more similar among patients than among healthy donors. PCR may preferentially amplify shorter templates, but because patient and control samples were amplified and corrected together, any resulting skew would affect both groups equally. At VDJ recombination sites, patients with type 1 diabetes made fewer insertions and deleted more nucleotides, a pattern implying thymic rearrangement abnormalities. A moderate but significant shortening of TCRB CDR3 length was observed in type 1 diabetes patients in all four CD4+ subsets. Because cDNA was sequenced instead of genomic DNA, activated cells with high expression could be over-represented, although the groups did not differ in activation or CD3 levels.

In its sample, this clone was seen a few times. It lacks a known antigen. Per-base qualities were not stored, and no clone one base away is much larger. From the cysteine through the phenylalanine, the CDR3 covers 14 amino acids. The retained sequence is limited to the CDR3, 42 bases, with the frame set at the first base. In the germline V gene, CDR1 corresponds to SGHRS and CDR2 to YFSETQ. V is pruned by 4 bases and J by 2 bases, leaving 6 bases of the junction without a gene match. Here the chain combines TRBV5-1 and TRBJ2-7; 7 of the junction bases match TRBD1. Material: central memory CD4+ T cells from blood. The TCR originated in a man between 18 and 35 years old in good health. The CDR3 region reads CASSPPGTAYEQYF. The nucleotides read TGCGCCAGCAGCCCACCCGGGACAGCCTACGAGCAGTACTTC.